Listed here are 4 T cell receptor beta chains from one sample, sequenced in a study of shared T cell receptors in the human thymus (dated by TCRdb to the early 2020s). Library creation used the immunoSEQ multiplex PCR assay. Sourced from immuneACCESS, this table was stored by TCRdb with only in-frame sequences that have V and J called. A share of the clones is absent; for the studies checked, an unresolved V gene accounts for under half, and the remainder has no known explanation. The sample profile shows roughly 500,000 clones; approximately 78% of them were found once. 0.013% of the sample is taken by the ten largest. The same sample was also studied in work on human thymus T cells.

Sequencing was carried out using thymocytes. The receptors were sampled from a boy under three years old with a congenital heart defect. Donor details come from another sample of the same person, matched by shared clones.

This chain joins TRBV4-3 and TRBJ2-7; 8 nucleotides match TRBD1. V shed 1 base and J 6 bases; nucleotides not matched to a gene: 11. This CDR3 region has 16 residues. Germline V gives CDR1 LGHNA, CDR2 YSLEER. CDR3 sequence reads: CASSQGARDRLGEQYF. Here the CDR3 DNA reads TGCGCCAGCAGCCAAGGAGCTAGGGACAGGCTTGGCGAGCAGTACTTC.

The chain has TRBV27 and TRBJ2-7, with TRBD2 matching 9 bases. The CDR3 sequence is 17 residues long. CDR1 is MNHEY, CDR2 SMNVEV, per germline (reference sequence). V was pared by 4 bases and J by 2 bases, with 12 bases of the junction left unmatched. Here the CDR3 reads CASSSAGGLLVAYEQYF. The CDR3 nucleotides read TGTGCCAGCAGTTCAGCGGGAGGTTTGTTGGTCGCCTACGAGCAGTACTTC.

This chain joins TRBV7-9 and TRBJ2-7; D possibly corresponds to TRBD1 (5 bases). Deletions cut 5 bases from V and 9 bases from J, with 20 bases between. The CDR3 runs 14 residues. From germline, CDR1 is SEHNR and CDR2 FQNEAQ (reference sequence). The CDR3 protein is CASSRTPVCSSQYF. CDR3 nucleotides: TGTGCCAGCAGCCGGACACCCGTTTGCAGCTCGCAGTACTTC.

This clone occurred a few times. V is TRBV29-1 and J is TRBJ1-1; D might be TRBD1 (6 bases). CDR1 is SQVTM, CDR2 ANQGSEA, per germline. V was trimmed by 5 bases and J by 1 base, leaving 17 bases between them. This CDR3 spans 15 amino acids. CDR3 protein: CSVLRTTGRNTEAFF. The DNA for the CDR3 is TGCAGCGTTCTCAGGACCACAGGGCGGAACACTGAAGCTTTCTTT.